The subject of this entry is one T cell receptor (beta chain). Antigen: not known. The donors, all healthy, were Caucasians living in Russia, aged roughly 6 to 100. PCR was performed a second time for roughly 6 to 12 cycles using a sample-barcoded 5' primer and a J-beta primer mix. Each TCR beta cDNA got a 12-nucleotide random molecular identifier. Via MiXCR, TCRdb re-called the 5' RACE reads, giving one row per CDR3 protein. The sample contains 1.5 million to 2 million distinct CDR3 sequences, approximately 32% of which appear only once. This sample was taken from a study of blood T cells in healthy people across ages. Whole-study results and caveats: The donors' CMV status was not determined, possibly confounding changes in expanded clonotypes. PBMC samples, being unsorted, prevented any conclusive comparison of naive and antigen-experienced cells.

This CDR3 region has 15 residues. The germline CDR1 and CDR2 sequences are LGHDT and YNNKEL (reference sequence). With V trimmed by 1 base and J by 2 bases, 3 bases remained unmatched. The sequence derives from a woman younger than 45 in good health. The V gene is TRBV3-1, the J gene TRBJ2-3; 7 bases are a match to TRBD1. The sample was blood. The CDR3 protein is CASSQVGQVTDTQYF. CDR3 nucleotide sequence: TGTGCCAGCAGCCAAGTCGGACAGGTCACAGATACGCAGTATTTT.